This T cell receptor (beta chain) comes out of a study of OX40 agonist ivuxolimab in advanced cancers. On the study more broadly: Every 2 weeks, ivuxolimab was infused into the patients intravenously at between 0.01 and 10 mg/kg. Whole-study findings and limits: Clonal expansion among partial responders at 0.1-3.0 mg/kg ranked near the lowest. It was also the case that some nonresponders had low normalized T-cell clonal expansion.

With respect to this clone: Its specificity is unknown.

Germline CDR1 and CDR2: SGDLS and YYNGEE. This CDR3 is 17 amino acids long. Unmatched junction bases numbered 14, after V lost 4 bases and J lost 4 bases. Sequencing used immunoSEQ multiplex PCR; TCRdb keeps in-frame clones, though not all of them. Seen here are over 15,000 clones, around 80% observed once, and the top ten hold approximately 45%. This rearrangement joins TRBV9 to TRBJ2-7; 10 positions match TRBD2. Sequencing used CD4+ or CD8+ T cells sorted from blood, obtained in a trial of the OX40 agonist ivuxolimab. This TCR was recovered from an adult with an advanced solid tumor such as melanoma, head and neck, liver or kidney cancer. The CDR3 region has the DNA TGTGCCAGCAGCCCCCTAAGCGGGGGGGCTTCTCTGTACGAGCAGTACTTC. Its protein product is CASSPLSGGASLYEQYF.